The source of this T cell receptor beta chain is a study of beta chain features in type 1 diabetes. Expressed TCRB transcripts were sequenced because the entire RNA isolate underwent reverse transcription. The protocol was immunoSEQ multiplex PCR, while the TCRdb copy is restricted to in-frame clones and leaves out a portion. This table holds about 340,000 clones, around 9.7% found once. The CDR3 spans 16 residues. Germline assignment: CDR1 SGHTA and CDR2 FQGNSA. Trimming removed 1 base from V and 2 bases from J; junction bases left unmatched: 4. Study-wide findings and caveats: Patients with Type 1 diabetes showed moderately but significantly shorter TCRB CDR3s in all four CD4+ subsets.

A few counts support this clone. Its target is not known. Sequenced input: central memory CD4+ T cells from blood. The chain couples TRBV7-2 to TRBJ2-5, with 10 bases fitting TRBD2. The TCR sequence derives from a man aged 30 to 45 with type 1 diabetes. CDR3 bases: TGTGCCAGCAGCTTAGGTGTTAGCGGGGGGCAAGAGACCCAGTACTTC. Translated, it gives CASSLGVSGGQETQYF.